This T cell receptor (beta chain) was retrieved from a study of cytomegalovirus exposure and HLA in healthy donors (dated by TCRdb to about 2017). Study-wide context: According to an earlier analysis of 587 of the donors, about 179 million T cells yielded 100 million or so unique TCR beta sequences and less than 300 Gb of sequence data. An early release covering just under 650 HLA-typed donors comprised approximately 290 gigabases of sequencing data and some 79 million unique TCR sequences. Among the roughly 370 genotyped donors, around 79% belonged to the genetic ancestry cluster associated with self-reported Caucasian donors. The study aimed to test whether signatures of past pathogen exposure could be identified by cataloging public T cell receptors. Using immunosequencing, the study profiled T cell repertoires from 666 subjects and related those repertoires to cytomegalovirus serostatus. Along with the roughly 670-subject first cohort, a separate validation cohort of approximately 110 different subjects was used. The study combined high-throughput TCR immunosequencing, statistical association of individual TCRs with disease status, and machine learning to predict cytomegalovirus infection status. In a later analysis, previously published TCR beta repertoires from several hundred donors were re-analyzed and high-resolution HLA genotyping was added so that TCR occurrence patterns could be studied. The later analysis used no new phenotypic data to find candidate immune exposures, relying instead on TCR beta sequences and their occurrence across donors. An earlier analysis of nearly 600 of the donors applied high-throughput TCR beta sequencing to assess whether each TCR beta V gene segment acted as functional or pseudogenic. Donor age, sex, ethnicity and CMV serostatus were collected together with the repertoire data. A later genetic analysis took genome-wide SNP genotypes for about 60% of the roughly 670 donors and used that subset as a discovery cohort. All discovery cohort repertoires had been generated on a single sequencing platform. Both class I and class II loci were covered by HLA typing, at four-digit resolution. The number of donors typed differed by locus, with 629-630 for A, B, C, DRB1 and DQB1, around 500 for DQA1, about 610 for DPA1, and approximately 470 for DPB1. Four or five DR-DQ haplotypes were handled as single units for association and clustering because linkage in the cohort was strong. Across 300 to 400 genotyped donors of the cohort, an average of approximately 200,000 unique TCR beta nucleotide sequences per donor were sequenced, and 15% to 20% of those sequences were non-productive. Broad study findings and their caveats: Because the 87-base-pair reads could not distinguish some IMGT-functional V segments, including TRBV6-2 and TRBV6-3, those segments were excluded. In vitro tests confirmed that a few of the cytomegalovirus-associated TCR beta chains recognize cytomegalovirus antigens. When HLA alleles, especially DR and DQ, strongly co-occurred, attributing TCR associations to individual alleles was difficult. A cluster of highly shared sequence variants was judged likely to be a technical artifact of the sequencing pipeline. A further reported finding was that TCR beta sequences accurately predicted the HLA-A and HLA-B alleles for most subjects in the first cohort. Correlated functional status among segregating V segments might reflect linkage disequilibrium, but an unknown experimental factor could not be ruled out. Compared with equally common non-associated chains, HLA-associated TCR beta chains in a later analysis were more clonally expanded and had lower generation probabilities. V-gene and J-gene trimming of TCR beta chains was associated with a missense DCLRE1C variant in a later genetic analysis, and the association was replicated in an independent cohort. In both the original and validation cohorts, the classifier was reported to diagnose cytomegalovirus status with high specificity and sensitivity. The earlier analysis of 587 of the donors excluded roughly 16 rarely observed V segments, including chromosome 9 orphons, because counts were too low. In a later analysis, TCR association rates were found to vary across HLA loci, with the most associated TCRs seen for DRB1 alleles and the fewest for HLA-C alleles. Immune exposure information for the cohort was limited to CMV serostatus. The study listed approximately 150 TCR beta chains as associated with cytomegalovirus. According to a later analysis, most CMV-associated TCR beta chains appeared to be HLA-restricted, and the HLA associations seemed to be driven largely by CMV exposure. The authors suggested that the approach could potentially be extended to other disease states and immunological phenotypes. Because HLA typing was missing for some donors at each locus, association tests included only the typed subset. Sequencing depth was assumed to be roughly uniform across donors in the presence/absence analyses, though that assumption may not hold. Specific HLA alleles were associated with some 15,000 TCR beta sequences at a false discovery rate of 0.05 in a later analysis. In this cohort, only TCR beta chains were sequenced, and detectable features were limited by the absence of alpha or paired-chain data. In a later analysis, several top co-occurrence clusters were reported to appear linked to parvovirus B19, influenza, CMV and Epstein-Barr virus. Across donors, most TCR sequences were observed very rarely, whereas some public TCRs were present in many individuals. According to a later genetic analysis, donors in an Asian-associated ancestry cluster had fewer N-insertions in productive TCRs than the roughly 670-donor mean. In an earlier analysis of about 550 of the donors, most TCR beta V segments were observed in productive rearrangements about 87% or about 30% of the time, broadly matching IMGT annotations.

A single count supports this clone. Its binding antigen is unknown. Base qualities were left out, and no much larger clone turns up one base away. The cohort comprised around 690 healthy bone marrow donors. At the time of sampling, every cohort member was nominally healthy, though immune exposures that went unrecorded were likely present. The donor was CMV seronegative and was included in the group of 352 seronegative cohort members. A peripheral blood sample was collected from each donor, and TCR beta sequencing was performed on peripheral blood mononuclear cells. Genomic DNA was extracted from the blood cell samples with the Qiagen DNeasy Blood Extraction Kit. Library preparation employed the immunoSEQ multiplex PCR assay. A mixture of 60 forward primers for TCR Vbeta segments and 13 reverse primers for TCR Jbeta segments was used in the multiplex PCR. Amplification of the CDR3 region of rearranged TCR beta genes was performed with a multiplex PCR assay on genomic DNA. The amplified TCR beta libraries were sequenced on the Illumina HiSeq System as 87-base-pair reads. As for the original processing: Across the roughly 640 repertoires, a later analysis counted about 81 million unique TCR beta chains, some 11 million of which were shared by at least two donors. To remove PCR and sequencing errors, raw reads were error-corrected and collapsed into unique sequences using a nearest-neighbor algorithm that merged closely related sequences. Alignment of CDR3 sequences to IMGT reference sequences was used to assign V, D and J gene segments. Each retained sequence needed at least a six-nucleotide match to both a V gene segment and a J gene segment. Rearrangements were classified as productive when the CDR3 lacked stop codons and remained in frame with V and J, and all other rearrangements were classified as non-productive. CDR3 was defined by IMGT convention, running from the second conserved V-encoded cysteine to the conserved J-encoded phenylalanine. Sequences without an unambiguous match to a single V gene segment were excluded from the earlier analysis of approximately 560 of the donors. In an earlier analysis of more than 500 of the donors, a V segment was called functional when productive rearrangements were above 56.7%, and segregating when the standard deviation between donors exceeded 5%. A statistical classification framework was built to diagnose cytomegalovirus status from the catalog of TCR beta chain sequences. In a later analysis, V and J genes were assigned by comparing TCR nucleotide sequences against IMGT/GENE-DB human TR gene sequences. In a later analysis, CDR3 sequences and most-parsimonious VDJ recombination scenarios were assigned using the TCRdist pipeline. In a later analysis, each TCR beta chain was defined by its CDR3 amino acid sequence together with its V-gene family, and reads lacking a unique V-gene family were excluded. To address suspected cross-contamination and a sequencing artifact, a later analysis removed 592 highly shared, low-generation-probability nucleotide sequences. In a later analysis, a clonal expansion index was calculated for each public chain from normalized within-repertoire ranks of inferred template counts. In a later analysis, generation probabilities were computed with a VDJ recombination model fitted to out-of-frame rearrangements, and the resulting probabilities were checked against IGoR. In a later analysis, TCR-TCR, TCR-HLA and TCR-CMV co-occurrence was scored with hypergeometric tests, and a repertoire-size bias correction was applied to TCR pairs. A later analysis estimated false discovery rates by permuting HLA or CMV assignments 20 times. In a later analysis, co-occurring TCRs were grouped using DBSCAN, with TCRdist sequence similarity added in when clustering inside HLA-allele-positive subsets. Co-occurrence clustering excluded repertoires with fewer than 30,000 or more than 120,000 public chains, plus five with anomalous nucleotide sharing. The immuneACCESS repertoire file appears here via TCRdb, limited to in-frame rearrangements. These files lack a portion of the clones; in checked studies, under half of the deficit traces to unresolved V genes, and the cause of the others is not known. The DNA gave D and trimming, while V, J and clone size come from that table. The sample contains some 200,000 clones, roughly 91% of them found a single time. The ten biggest clones cover approximately 1% of the sample.

The CDR1 and CDR2 encoded by the germline V gene are SGHAT and FQNNGV. Cut back by 6 bases and 4 bases, the V and J ends lie 19 bases apart. Reading from cysteine to phenylalanine, the CDR3 counts 15 amino acids. Only the CDR3 DNA stays, 45 bases, in frame from base 1. The receptor was derived from a woman younger than 35 in good health and CMV-seronegative. The rearranged chain carries TRBV11-2 and TRBJ2-7; TRBD2 might be the D gene, on 5 matching bases. Sequencing was done on a sample of PBMCs. The CDR3 region reads CASRRAGTERYEQYF. The DNA sequence follows: TGTGCCAGCAGGCGCGCGGGTACAGAACGGTACGAGCAGTACTTC.